The clone carrying this T cell receptor (beta chain) occurred a few times. As yet, its antigen is unknown. The sample is drawn from a study of T cells in tumors after PD-1 blockade. Looking at the study overall: Tumor samples yielded approximately 20-fold more depth than single-cell TCR sequencing. General observations from the study: Peripheral recruitment is suggested, as some novel exhausted tumor clones were in pre-treatment blood.

CDR3 size: 13 residues. The germline gives CDR1 SQVTM, CDR2 ANQGSEA. V lost 6 bases and J 5 bases, leaving 17 bases between the germline ends. Clones were read by immunoSEQ multiplex PCR, and TCRdb kept only the in-frame ones, dropping some. The table has over 5,000 clones, 65% to 80% seen once; the top ten hold roughly 5.2%. V and J are TRBV29-1 and TRBJ2-7, with D possibly being TRBD1 (5 bases). This TCR came from a human donor with basal cell carcinoma. The sequences come from tumor tissue, collected before anti-PD-1 treatment. Here the CDR3 DNA reads TGCAGCGTGTATCTTTCCAGGGCACACGAGCAGTACTTC. Encoded protein: CSVYLSRAHEQYF.